This T cell receptor beta chain stems from a study of cytomegalovirus exposure and HLA in healthy donors (dated by TCRdb to 2015 to 2018). General notes on the study: According to an earlier analysis of 550 to 700 of the donors, 200 million or so T cells yielded roughly 100 million unique TCR beta sequences and 250 to 350 Gb of sequence data. An early release that covered some 640 HLA-typed donors contained about 290 gigabases of sequencing data and 70 million to 100 million unique TCR sequences. Of the roughly 400 genotyped donors, around 81% fell in the genetic ancestry cluster associated with self-reported Caucasian donors. The aim of the study was to test whether cataloging public T cell receptors could identify signatures of past pathogen exposure. The study profiled the T cell repertoires of hundreds of subjects by immunosequencing and related them to cytomegalovirus serostatus. In addition to the first cohort of around 670 subjects, a separate validation cohort of under 150 different subjects was used. High-throughput TCR immunosequencing, statistical association of individual TCRs with disease status, and machine learning were combined to predict cytomegalovirus infection status. A later analysis re-analyzed previously published TCR beta repertoires from 500 to 700 donors and added high-resolution HLA genotyping to study TCR occurrence patterns. The later analysis used no new phenotypic data to find candidate immune exposures, relying instead on TCR beta sequences and their occurrence across donors. To decide whether each TCR beta V gene segment behaved as functional or pseudogenic, an earlier analysis of 587 of the donors relied on high-throughput TCR beta sequencing. Donor age, sex, ethnicity and CMV serostatus were collected together with the repertoire data. In a later genetic analysis, genome-wide SNP genotypes for about 65% of the roughly 670 donors were used, and that subset was treated as a discovery cohort. All discovery cohort repertoires had been generated on a single sequencing platform. HLA typing covered class I and class II loci at four-digit resolution. The number of donors typed differed by locus, with roughly 629-640 for A, B, C, DRB1 and DQB1, around 500 for DQA1, over 600 for DPA1, and 450 to 480 for DPB1. Because of strong linkage in the cohort, five DR-DQ haplotypes were treated as single units for association and clustering. On average, 235,054 unique TCR beta nucleotide sequences were sequenced per donor among some 430 genotyped donors of the cohort, with roughly 18% of those sequences being non-productive. The paper's findings and limits, for the study overall: In a later analysis, several top co-occurrence clusters were reported to appear linked to parvovirus B19, influenza, CMV and Epstein-Barr virus. In both the original and validation cohorts, the classifier was reported to diagnose cytomegalovirus status with high specificity and sensitivity. Compared with the roughly 700-donor mean, donors in an Asian-associated ancestry cluster had fewer N-insertions in productive TCRs, according to a later genetic analysis. HLA typing was unavailable for some donors at each locus, so association tests used only the typed subset. Most TCR sequences were observed very rarely across donors, whereas some public TCRs were present in many individuals. Around 16 rarely observed V segments, including chromosome 9 orphons, were excluded from the earlier analysis of some 590 of the donors because counts were too low. According to the authors, the approach could potentially be generalized to other disease states and immunological phenotypes. Most CMV-associated TCR beta chains appeared to be HLA-restricted in a later analysis, and the HLA associations seemed to be driven largely by CMV exposure. A cluster of highly shared sequence variants was judged likely to be a technical artifact of the sequencing pipeline. Because the 87-base-pair reads could not distinguish some IMGT-functional V segments, including TRBV6-2 and TRBV6-3, those segments were excluded. In an earlier analysis of around 600 of the donors, most TCR beta V segments appeared in productive rearrangements about 87% or about 30% of the time, broadly matching IMGT annotations. In the study, around 150 TCR beta chains were listed as associated with cytomegalovirus. A few of the identified cytomegalovirus-associated TCR beta chains were confirmed in vitro to be specific for cytomegalovirus antigens. In this cohort, only TCR beta chains were sequenced, and detectable features were limited by the absence of alpha or paired-chain data. According to a later analysis, TCR association rates differed among HLA loci, with DRB1 alleles showing the most associated TCRs and HLA-C alleles showing the fewest. In a later analysis, HLA-associated TCR beta chains showed more clonal expansion and lower generation probabilities than non-associated chains that were equally common. In a later analysis, around 17,000 TCR beta sequences were associated with specific HLA alleles at a false discovery rate of 0.05. Roughly uniform sequencing depth across donors was assumed in presence/absence analyses, although this assumption may not hold. A further reported finding was that TCR beta sequences accurately predicted the HLA-A and HLA-B alleles for most subjects in the first cohort. Linkage disequilibrium might explain the correlated functional status among segregating V segments, but an unknown experimental factor could not be ruled out. Strong co-occurrence of HLA alleles, especially DR and DQ, made assigning TCR associations to individual alleles difficult. A later genetic analysis associated a missense DCLRE1C variant with V-gene and J-gene trimming of TCR beta chains, and an independent cohort replicated the association. Immune exposure information for the cohort was limited to CMV serostatus.

About this clone: Its antigen remains undetermined. Base qualities were left out, and no much larger clone turns up one base away.

The method behind the library was the immunoSEQ multiplex PCR assay. For the multiplex PCR, a mixture combining 60 forward primers for TCR Vbeta segments and 13 reverse primers for TCR Jbeta segments was used. The CDR3 region of rearranged TCR beta genes was amplified from genomic DNA by a multiplex PCR assay. Amplified TCR beta libraries were sequenced as 87-base-pair reads on the Illumina HiSeq System. In the source study's methods: In a later analysis, tens of millions of unique TCR beta chains were counted across the 500 to 850 repertoires, and about 9.9 million of these chains were shared by at least two donors. A nearest-neighbor algorithm error-corrected the raw reads and collapsed the reads into unique sequences, merging closely related sequences to remove PCR and sequencing errors. To assign V, D and J gene segments, CDR3 sequences were aligned to IMGT reference sequences. For a sequence to be retained, a match of at least six nucleotides was required to both a V gene segment and a J gene segment. A rearrangement counted as productive if the CDR3 had no stop codons and remained in frame with V and J, and every other rearrangement counted as non-productive. Following IMGT convention, CDR3 was defined as the stretch from the second conserved V-encoded cysteine to the conserved J-encoded phenylalanine. The earlier analysis of a few hundred of the donors excluded any sequence lacking an unambiguous match to a single V gene segment. In an earlier analysis of 587 of the donors, V segments were called functional above 56.7% productive rearrangements and were called segregating when the between-donor standard deviation exceeded 5%. A statistical classification framework was built for diagnosing cytomegalovirus status from the catalog of TCR beta chain sequences. In a later analysis, V and J genes were assigned by comparing TCR nucleotide sequences against IMGT/GENE-DB human TR gene sequences. Using the TCRdist pipeline, a later analysis assigned CDR3 sequences along with most-parsimonious VDJ recombination scenarios. A later analysis defined each TCR beta chain by its CDR3 amino acid sequence plus V-gene family, and excluded reads lacking a unique V-gene family. In a later analysis, 550 to 650 highly shared, low-generation-probability nucleotide sequences were removed to address suspected cross-contamination and a sequencing artifact. In a later analysis, a clonal expansion index for each public chain was calculated from normalized within-repertoire ranks of inferred template counts. In a later analysis, generation probabilities were computed with a VDJ recombination model fitted to out-of-frame rearrangements, and the resulting probabilities were checked against IGoR. In a later analysis, TCR-TCR, TCR-HLA and TCR-CMV co-occurrence was scored with hypergeometric tests, and a repertoire-size bias correction was applied to TCR pairs. False discovery rates were estimated in a later analysis by permuting HLA or CMV assignments 20 times. In a later analysis, co-occurring TCRs were grouped using DBSCAN, and TCRdist sequence similarity was added for clustering within HLA-allele-positive subsets. Repertoires with fewer than 30,000 or more than 120,000 public chains, plus five repertoires with anomalous nucleotide sharing, were excluded from co-occurrence clustering. As stored in TCRdb, this immuneACCESS dataset retains in-frame rearrangements with V and J assigned. A fraction of the clones does not appear; measured against another copy, unresolved V genes explain less than half of the discrepancy, and the remainder lacks a known reason. The DNA was the basis for D and trimming; V, J and clone size are from that table. A total of about 130,000 clones appear in this sample, roughly four fifths of them only once. Together, the top ten hold 5.5% to 7% of the sample.

The cohort consisted of some 670 healthy bone marrow donors. At the time of sampling, all cohort members were nominally healthy, though unrecorded immune exposures were likely present. The donor was CMV seropositive and belonged to the group of 250 to 350 seropositive cohort members. Every donor gave a peripheral blood sample, and the peripheral blood mononuclear cells from that sample were used for TCR beta sequencing. Genomic DNA was extracted from the blood cell samples with the Qiagen DNeasy Blood Extraction Kit. Trimming accounts for 6 bases at V and 2 bases at J, while the number of junction bases matched to no gene is 15. The cysteine opens and the phenylalanine closes a CDR3 of 17 amino acids. The DNA shown is the 51-base CDR3, in frame from base 1. CDR1 LNHDA and CDR2 SQIVND were looked up in the germline V gene (reference sequence).

This receptor chain uses TRBV19 and TRBJ2-7, and 8 junction bases match TRBD2. This TCR derives from a woman in her thirties or forties in good health and CMV-seropositive. The source material was PBMCs. The CDR3 region has the sequence CASSPPAAGARTYEQYF. The DNA sequence follows: TGTGCCAGTAGCCCTCCGGCAGCGGGGGCCCGAACCTACGAGCAGTACTTC.